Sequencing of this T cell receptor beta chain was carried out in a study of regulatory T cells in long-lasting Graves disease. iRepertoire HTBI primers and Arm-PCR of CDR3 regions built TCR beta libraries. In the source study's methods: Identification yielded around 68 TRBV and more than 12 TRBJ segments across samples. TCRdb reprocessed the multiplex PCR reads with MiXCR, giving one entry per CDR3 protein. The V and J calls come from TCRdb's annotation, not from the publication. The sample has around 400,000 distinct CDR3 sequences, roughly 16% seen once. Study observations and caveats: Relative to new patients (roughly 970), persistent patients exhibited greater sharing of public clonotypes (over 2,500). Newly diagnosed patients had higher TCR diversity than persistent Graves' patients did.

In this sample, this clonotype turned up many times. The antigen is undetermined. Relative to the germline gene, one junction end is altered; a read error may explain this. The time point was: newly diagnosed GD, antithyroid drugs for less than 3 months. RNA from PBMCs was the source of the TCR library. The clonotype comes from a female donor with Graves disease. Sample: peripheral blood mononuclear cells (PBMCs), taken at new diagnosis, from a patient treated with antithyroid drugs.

The CDR3 loop is CASSVGTGGTEAFF. The CDR3 DNA reads as TGTGCCAGCAGTGTAGGGACAGGGGGCACTGAAGCTTTCTTT. V gene TRBV9 combines with J gene TRBJ1-1; 11 nucleotides line up with TRBD1. CDR1 is SGDLS and CDR2 is YYNGEE in the germline V gene. The CDR3 sequence is 14 residues long.